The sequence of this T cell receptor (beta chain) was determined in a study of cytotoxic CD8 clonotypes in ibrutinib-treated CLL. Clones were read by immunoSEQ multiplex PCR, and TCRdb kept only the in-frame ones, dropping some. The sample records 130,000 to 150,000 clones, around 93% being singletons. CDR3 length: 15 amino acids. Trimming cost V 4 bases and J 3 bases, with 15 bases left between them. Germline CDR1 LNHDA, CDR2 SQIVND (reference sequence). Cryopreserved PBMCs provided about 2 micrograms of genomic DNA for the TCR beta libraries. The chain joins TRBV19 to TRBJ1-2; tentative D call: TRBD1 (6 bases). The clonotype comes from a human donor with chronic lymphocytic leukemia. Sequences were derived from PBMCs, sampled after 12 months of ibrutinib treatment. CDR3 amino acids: CASSTSPDSYYGYTF. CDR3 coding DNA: TGTGCCAGTAGTACCTCACCGGACAGTTACTATGGCTACACCTTC.